The 20 T cell receptor beta chains below were found in one sample sequenced in a study of T-cell memory formation after mild COVID-19. TCRdb ran MiXCR on the 5' RACE reads and lists one entry per CDR3 protein. The sample records around 320,000 distinct CDR3 sequences, approximately 15% being singletons. The sample was PBMCs or a T cell subset sorted from them (not recorded which). The receptors here all came from a man aged 18 to 29 who had mild COVID-19 (a few samples of this study predate the infection). Cell type and time point are not known.

This chain links TRBV12-3 or TRBV12-4 with TRBJ2-1; a weak D match, TRBD1 (6 bases). The CDR3 loop spans 15 amino acids. The ends were cut back, 3 bases at V and 7 bases at J, with 16 bases in the middle. This CDR3 reads CASSFRQVSGNEQFF. CDR3 DNA: TGTGCCAGCAGTTTCCGACAGGTCTCGGGGAATGAGCAGTTCTTC.

This clonotype was counted at least ten times. CDR3: CASSWVANTEAFF. Written as DNA, the CDR3 is TGTGCCAGTAGTTGGGTGGCGAACACTGAAGCTTTCTTT. V is TRBV19 and J is TRBJ1-1; D remains ambiguous. There are 13 residues in the CDR3. The V end was cut by 5 bases, the J end by 1 base, with 8 bases between. Germline CDR1 and CDR2: LNHDA and SQIVND (reference sequence).

A few counts support this clonotype. The chain employs TRBV10-1 and TRBJ2-7, with D perhaps assigned TRBD1 or TRBD2 (5 bases each). Trimming took 3 bases from V and 3 from J, leaving 9 bases between them. CDR1 is WNHNN and CDR2 is SYGVQD in the germline V gene (reference sequence). The length of the CDR3 is 13 residues. The CDR3 DNA reads TGCGCCAGCAGTGAAGGGACGGGCTACGAGCAGTACTTC. This encodes CASSEGTGYEQYF.

This clonotype has only a few counts. This chain uses TRBV10-3 with TRBJ1-1; no definite D call. In germline, CDR1 is ENHRY, CDR2 SYGVKD. This CDR3 is 14 amino acids long. Trimming cost V 7 bases and J 0 bases, with 12 bases left between them. The CDR3 protein is CAIKQPTMNTEAFF. For the CDR3, the DNA is TGTGCCATCAAACAGCCTACCATGAACACTGAAGCTTTCTTT.

This clonotype occurred a few times. The V call is TRBV20-1, the J call TRBJ1-1, with a tentative D call TRBD1 (6 bases). Germline values: CDR1 DFQATT, CDR2 SNEGSKA (reference sequence). Trimming took off 6 bases at V and 1 base at J, with 15 bases between the two ends. The CDR3 is made up of 14 amino acids. The DNA for the CDR3 is TGCAGTGCCCCGGGCCAAGGGGGGAACACTGAAGCTTTCTTT. It is translated as CSAPGQGGNTEAFF.

This clonotype was detected ten times or more. The J gene is TRBJ2-1, the V gene TRBV6-5; D tentatively reads TRBD1 or TRBD2 (6 bases each). Germline CDR1 MNHEY, CDR2 SVGAGI. The V and J ends lost 5 bases and 8 bases respectively, with 19 bases between them. CDR3 length: 15 amino acids. CDR3 protein: CASSRGVGGTYEQFF. In nucleotides, the CDR3 is TGTGCCAGCAGTCGGGGAGTCGGCGGGACATATGAGCAGTTCTTC.

There are a few counts of this clonotype. CDR3 DNA: TGCGCCAGCAGCCAACCGGGAGGCACCGGGGAGCTGTTTTTT. Its translation is CASSQPGGTGELFF. The chain links TRBV4-1 to TRBJ2-2, with TRBD2 matching over 7 bases. V dropped 2 bases and J dropped 4; count of bases not matched to a gene: 1. The CDR3 runs to 14 residues. Germline V gene data show CDR1 as MGHRA and CDR2 as YSYEKL.

The DNA of the CDR3 is TGCAGTGCTAGAGATGCGACTTATAGCTCCTACGAGCAGTACGTC. Translation: CSARDATYSSYEQYV. The chain couples TRBV20-1 to TRBJ2-7, with D unresolved. CDR3 length: 15 amino acids. In germline, CDR1 is DFQATT, CDR2 SNEGSKA (reference sequence). Trimming took off 0 bases at V and 0 bases at J, with 12 bases between the two ends.

This clonotype has a count of ten or more. The rearrangement uses TRBV12-3 or TRBV12-4 and TRBJ2-3; 8 nucleotides align to TRBD2. With V trimmed by 3 bases and J by 5 bases, 4 bases remained unmatched. This CDR3 has 14 residues. The chain's CDR3 is CASSFGGAGDTQYF. DNA for the CDR3: TGTGCCAGCAGTTTCGGGGGGGCCGGAGATACGCAGTATTTT.

Only a few counts were recorded for this clonotype. This rearrangement joins TRBV7-9 to TRBJ2-5, with D unclear. The V and J ends lost 4 bases and 4 bases respectively, with 10 bases between them. Germline V lookup: CDR1 SEHNR, CDR2 FQNEAQ (reference sequence). The CDR3 contains 13 residues. The CDR3 DNA reads TGTGCCAGCAGCTCATCCGGGTCAGAGACCCAGTACTTC. This encodes CASSSSGSETQYF.

V is TRBV6-2 or TRBV6-3 and J is TRBJ1-5; TRBD1 aligns across 9 bases. The length of the CDR3 is 16 residues. Trimming at V came to 7 bases and at J to 2 bases, leaving 9 bases not matched to a gene. Germline loops: CDR1 MNHEY, CDR2 SVGEGT. The CDR3 coding sequence is TGTGCCAGCATTGGGACAGGGCGAAGGGGCAATCAGCCCCAGCATTTT. Translating gives CASIGTGRRGNQPQHF.

The chain links TRBV19 to TRBJ2-2; D might be TRBD1 (7 bases). The CDR3 spans 16 residues. CDR1 is LNHDA, CDR2 SQIVND, per germline (reference sequence). With 7 bases removed from V and 7 bases from J, the gap between germline ends came to 22 bases. The CDR3 nucleotides are TGTGCCAGTACACATGGACGGAGGGGGCGAGGCGGGGAGCTGTTTTTT. It codes for CASTHGRRGRGGELFF. Supplemented by reference TRBV19 and TRBJ2-2, the full variable domain reads DGGITQSPKYLFRKEGQNVTLSCEQNLNHDAMYWYRQDPGQGLRLIYYSQIVNDFQKGDIAEGYSVSREKKESFPLTVTSAQKNPTAFYLCASTHGRRGRGGELFFGEGSRLTVL.

This chain connects TRBV6-6 to TRBJ1-5, with TRBD1 as a possible D gene (5 bases). Germline lookup yields CDR1 MNHNY and CDR2 SVGAGI (reference sequence). V gave up 5 bases and J gave up 6 bases, with 11 bases separating them. The CDR3 has 13 residues. CDR3 in amino acids: CASSQAGVQPQHF. The CDR3, as DNA: TGTGCCAGCAGTCAAGCGGGGGTTCAGCCCCAGCATTTT.

This clonotype was seen a few times. The J gene is TRBJ1-5, the V gene TRBV20-1; tentative D call: TRBD1 (6 bases). From germline, CDR1 is DFQATT and CDR2 SNEGSKA (reference sequence). Between the trimmed V and J ends, which lost 3 bases and 1 base, there was a span of 22 bases. CDR3 size: 18 residues. The CDR3 sequence is CSASGGGTGYESNQPQHF. As DNA, the CDR3 is TGCAGTGCTAGTGGGGGCGGCACGGGGTATGAAAGCAATCAGCCCCAGCATTTT.

V gene TRBV10-3 combines with J gene TRBJ1-1; D call uncertain. This CDR3 is 15 amino acids long. CDR1 and CDR2 from the germline V gene are ENHRY and SYGVKD. The ends were cut back, 3 bases at V and 1 base at J, with 12 bases in the middle. This chain's CDR3 is CAISDIPEPNTEAFF. In nucleotides, the CDR3 is TGTGCCATCAGTGACATCCCGGAACCGAACACTGAAGCTTTCTTT.

The CDR3 nucleotides read TGTGCCAGCAGCGGACGGGACCGACCCTACGAGCAGTACTTC. Translated, it gives CASSGRDRPYEQYF. The gene calls are TRBV7-9 and TRBJ2-7, with D perhaps TRBD1 or TRBD2 (5 bases each). V lost 5 bases and J lost 2, with 13 bases in between. This CDR3 contains 14 residues. In germline, CDR1 is SEHNR, CDR2 FQNEAQ (reference sequence).

This clonotype was found a few times. V gene TRBV15 combines with J gene TRBJ2-4; D remains ambiguous. The length of the CDR3 is 13 residues. V was shortened by 6 bases and J by 12 bases, with 18 bases between the two germline ends. The germline V gene encodes CDR1 LNHNV and CDR2 YYDKDF (reference sequence). The CDR3 loop is CATRDPEVNGQYF. The CDR3 DNA is TGTGCCACCAGGGACCCTGAAGTAAACGGTCAGTACTTC.

CDR3 DNA: TGTGCCAAAGGGGCTAGCGGGGGACCTCGCCACGGGGAGCTGTTTTTT. Its translation is CAKGASGGPRHGELFF. The chain combines TRBV7-9 with TRBJ2-2, with 10 bases that match TRBD2. This CDR3 has 16 amino acids. Germline CDR1 SEHNR, CDR2 FQNEAQ (reference sequence). Trimming took 10 bases from V and 7 from J; bases not matched to a gene: 15.

In its sample, this clonotype was seen many times. J is TRBJ2-7 and V is TRBV12-3 or TRBV12-4; 7 bases align to TRBD2. The CDR3 consists of 12 residues. Trimming cost V 0 bases and J 7 bases; bases outside gene matches: 0. CDR3 DNA sequence: TGTGCCAGCAGTTTAGCGGGGGGGGAGCAGTACTTC. This sequence encodes CASSLAGGEQYF.

The genes are TRBV7-2 and TRBJ1-2, with 7 bases fitting TRBD1. V dropped 5 bases and J dropped 5; count of bases not matched to a gene: 17. The CDR3 sequence is 17 residues long. Per germline, CDR1 SGHTA and CDR2 FQGNSA. This chain's CDR3 is CASSPQGWAARGYGYTF. In nucleotides, the CDR3 is TGTGCCAGCAGCCCCCAAGGGTGGGCAGCCAGGGGGTATGGCTACACCTTC.